The 27 T cell receptor beta chains listed next were all sequenced from one sample in a study of blood T cells in healthy people across ages. Primed by a sample-barcoded 5' primer and a J-beta primer mix, a second PCR proceeded for roughly 6 to 12 cycles. In TCRdb, the 5' RACE reads were re-called with MiXCR into one record per CDR3 protein. The repertoire holds about 2 million distinct CDR3 sequences, roughly 49% seen once, with around 2.1% in the top ten. The source material was blood. Receptors were obtained from a woman between 40 and 50 years old in good health.

This clonotype was observed a handful of times. The chain combines TRBV20-1 with TRBJ2-5; 9 nucleotides line up with TRBD2. The germline V gene encodes CDR1 DFQATT and CDR2 SNEGSKA (reference sequence). The CDR3 is made up of 16 amino acids. V gave up 8 bases and J gave up 1 base; unmatched junction bases: 14. The CDR3 coding sequence is TGCAGTTCCCTAGCGGGGAAAATAGCCTCCCAAGAGACCCAGTACTTC. Translation gives CSSLAGKIASQETQYF.

V usage is TRBV2 and J usage is TRBJ2-1; D gene unclear. V was shortened by 8 bases and J by 7 bases, with 15 bases between the two germline ends. This CDR3 spans 13 amino acids. In germline, CDR1 is SNHLY, CDR2 FYNNEI. CDR3 amino acids: CASGLGPSNEQFF. In DNA form, the CDR3 reads TGTGCCAGCGGGCTTGGCCCCTCAAATGAGCAGTTCTTC.

This clonotype was observed at least ten times. This chain links TRBV4-2 with TRBJ2-7; 10 nucleotides match TRBD1. J was trimmed by 3 bases and V by 6 bases; bases with no gene match: 5. The germline gives CDR1 LGHNA, CDR2 YNFKEQ. The CDR3 is made up of 14 amino acids. The chain's CDR3 is CASSQRTGGYEQYF. The CDR3 nucleotides are TGTGCCAGCAGTCAAAGGACAGGGGGCTACGAGCAGTACTTC.

This sequence joins TRBV20-1 and TRBJ2-6, with D possibly being TRBD1 or TRBD2 (5 bases each). Germline V gene sequence: CDR1 DFQATT, CDR2 SNEGSKA (reference sequence). V lost 2 bases, J lost 0 bases, and 14 bases lay in between. The CDR3 length is 17 residues. CDR3 loop: CSARRGTASSGANVLTF. Written as DNA, the CDR3 is TGCAGTGCTAGACGAGGGACGGCTAGCTCTGGGGCCAACGTCCTGACTTTC.

The sample holds a few counts of this clonotype. This chain connects TRBV29-1 to TRBJ1-2, with 7 nucleotides matching TRBD1. This CDR3 has 13 residues. Germline trimming cut 4 bases from V and 0 bases from J; bases unmatched to any gene: 2. Germline loops: CDR1 SQVTM, CDR2 ANQGSEA. The CDR3 sequence: CSVAGQSNYGYTF. The CDR3 nucleotides read TGCAGCGTTGCGGGACAGTCTAACTATGGCTACACCTTC.

The gene calls are TRBV10-3 and TRBJ2-1; D remains unclear. This CDR3 has 16 amino acids. CDR1 and CDR2 (germline): ENHRY, SYGVKD. Trimming took off 2 bases at V and 5 bases at J, with 16 bases between the two ends. The CDR3 DNA follows: TGTGCCATCAGTGAGGTTACTGAGAATGCGGACAATGAGCAGTTCTTC. Its translation: CAISEVTENADNEQFF.

The sample holds a few counts of this clonotype. The V call is TRBV2, the J call TRBJ2-5; the D call may be TRBD1 or TRBD2 (5 bases each). The DNA end is a closer match to TRBJ2-7, so the J assignment may be wrong. Germline assignment: CDR1 SNHLY and CDR2 FYNNEI. This CDR3 contains 9 residues. The CDR3: CALGVEQYF. The CDR3 DNA reads as TGTGCCTTGGGGGTCGAGCAGTACTTC.

This rearrangement joins TRBV20-1 to TRBJ2-7; 8 bases match TRBD2. The germline CDR1 and CDR2 sequences are DFQATT and SNEGSKA (reference sequence). V gave up 5 bases and J gave up 4 bases; unmatched junction bases: 10. This CDR3 has 14 amino acids. CDR3 DNA sequence: TGCAGTGCTGGCCGGACGGCGGGGGGTTACGAGCAGTACTTC. This encodes CSAGRTAGGYEQYF.

This clonotype showed up many times. The chain has TRBV5-1 and TRBJ2-1, with D possibly matching TRBD1 (5 bases). V was cut by 0 bases and J by 0 bases, with 7 bases left in between. The germline gives CDR1 SGHRS, CDR2 YFSETQ. There are 15 residues in the CDR3. In DNA, the CDR3 is TGCGCCAGCAGCTTGGGTACAGGCTCCTACAATGAGCAGTTCTTC. This sequence encodes CASSLGTGSYNEQFF.

With respect to this clonotype: One end of the junction does not line up with germline, which may come from a read error. The V gene is TRBV5-5, the J gene TRBJ2-5; no definite D call. The CDR3 length is 13 residues. Per the germline V gene, CDR1 is SGHKS and CDR2 is YYEKEE (reference sequence). The CDR3, as DNA: TGTGCCTGCAGCTTGTTCTCTCAAGAGACCCAGTACTTC. Translation: CACSLFSQETQYF. Full variable domain (outside the CDR3, taken from reference TRBV5-5 and TRBJ2-5): DAGVTQSPTHLIKTRGQQVTLRCSPISGHKSVSWYQQVLGQGPQFIFQYYEKEERGRGNFPDRFSARQFPNYSSELNVNALLLGDSALYLCACSLFSQETQYFGPGTRLLVL.

The chain recombines TRBV4-3 with TRBJ2-7; no clear D gene. Germline V CDR1 and CDR2: LGHNA, YSLEER. CDR3 length: 18 amino acids. V was trimmed by 0 bases and J by 2 bases, leaving 20 bases between them. This CDR3 is CASSQDPLTVGITYEQYF. DNA for the CDR3: TGCGCCAGCAGCCAAGATCCTCTGACCGTAGGAATTACCTACGAGCAGTACTTC.

Here the CDR3 reads CASSLQELDYNEQFF. The CDR3, as DNA: TGCGCCAGCAGCCTCCAGGAGCTTGACTACAATGAGCAGTTCTTC. The chain has TRBV4-3 and TRBJ2-1; D remains ambiguous. The V end lost 4 bases, the J end lost 3 bases, and 13 bases lay between the germline ends. CDR3 length equals 15 residues. Per the germline V gene, CDR1 is LGHNA and CDR2 is YSLEER.

A few counts support this clonotype. V usage is TRBV6-1 and J usage is TRBJ2-7, with a possible D match to TRBD1 (6 bases). The CDR3 has 15 residues. Germline assignment: CDR1 MNHNS and CDR2 SASEGT. Trimming stripped 7 bases from V and 0 bases from J, with 16 bases between. DNA for the CDR3: TGTGCCAGCATGGGGCAGGGGCTCCTCTCCTACGAGCAGTACTTC. As protein: CASMGQGLLSYEQYF.

The chain has TRBV6-5 and TRBJ2-1, with D tentatively TRBD1 (6 bases). Germline V gives CDR1 MNHEY, CDR2 SVGAGI. V gave up 7 bases and J gave up 0 bases, with 13 bases separating them. CDR3 length equals 15 residues. This CDR3 reads CASTWTVGSYNEQFF. CDR3 DNA: TGTGCCAGCACATGGACAGTGGGCTCCTACAATGAGCAGTTCTTC.

As to this clonotype: Relative to the germline gene, one junction end is altered; a read error may explain this. The genes are TRBV6-1 and TRBJ2-1, with 7 nucleotides matching TRBD1. The V gene's germline CDR1 is MNHNS and CDR2 SASEGT. The CDR3 spans 17 residues. CDR3 DNA: TGTACCAGCAGCCCCCTGGACGGGACAGAGAGCTACAATGAGCAGTTCTTC. This translates into CTSSPLDGTESYNEQFF.

The CDR3, as DNA: TGTGCCAGCCGGGAACCCTCCTACAATGAGCAGTTCTTC. It translates to CASREPSYNEQFF. V and J are TRBV6-2 or TRBV6-3 and TRBJ2-1, with a weak D call TRBD2 (5 bases). V lost 8 bases and J lost 0, with 8 bases in between. The CDR3 extends over 13 amino acids. Germline CDR1 and CDR2: MNHEY and SVGEGT.

The chain employs TRBV12-3 or TRBV12-4 and TRBJ2-5, with D unclear. Trimming pared 5 bases from V and 2 bases from J, leaving 15 bases between. There are 15 residues in the CDR3. The CDR3 reads CASSPQGLKQETQYF. The CDR3 DNA sequence: TGTGCCAGCAGTCCACAAGGGTTAAAACAAGAGACCCAGTACTTC.

This sequence joins TRBV4-1 and TRBJ1-5, with TRBD1 matching over 9 bases. J lost 6 bases, V lost 1 base, and 10 bases had no gene match. CDR1 is MGHRA and CDR2 is YSYEKL in the germline V gene. This CDR3 is built from 17 residues. The DNA of the CDR3 is TGCGCCAGCAGCCAAGGTCCCGCTACAGGGGGCTCTCAGCCCCAGCATTTT. Amino acid sequence: CASSQGPATGGSQPQHF.

Only a few counts were recorded for this clonotype. The V and J genes are TRBV2 and TRBJ2-6; 8 bases are a match to TRBD1. This CDR3 has 16 residues. V gave up 8 bases and J gave up 0 bases; unmatched junction bases: 6. Germline V CDR1 and CDR2: SNHLY, FYNNEI. For the CDR3, the DNA is TGTGCCAGCCCCCAGACAGGGGACTCTGGGGCCAACGTCCTGACTTTC. Its translation is CASPQTGDSGANVLTF.

The chain couples TRBV6-1 to TRBJ2-2, with TRBD2 matching over 14 bases. Germline CDR1 and CDR2: MNHNS and SASEGT. V was clipped by 6 bases and J by 4 bases; unmatched bases: 7. This CDR3 comprises 17 residues. Written as DNA, the CDR3 is TGTGCCAGCAGGATAGGACTAGCGGGGGGAAGCACCGGGGAGCTGTTTTTT. Its protein product is CASRIGLAGGSTGELFF.

This rearrangement joins TRBV11-2 to TRBJ1-5, with 9 bases matching TRBD1. This CDR3 comprises 15 residues. The ends lost 5 bases at V and 6 bases at J; junction bases unmatched: 8. The germline CDR1 and CDR2 sequences are SGHAT and FQNNGV. In DNA, the CDR3 is TGTGCCAGCAGCGGTACAGGGGGCTGGGGTCAGCCCCAGCATTTT. Translating gives CASSGTGGWGQPQHF.

The chain uses TRBV4-2 and TRBJ2-7; a possible D gene is TRBD2 (6 bases). V lost 8 bases, J lost 1 base, and 15 bases lay in between. From germline, CDR1 is LGHNA and CDR2 YNFKEQ. The CDR3 contains 14 residues. The CDR3 sequence is CASGTEWSSYEQYF. The CDR3 DNA reads as TGTGCCAGCGGGACTGAATGGAGTTCCTACGAGCAGTACTTC.

This clonotype was seen many times. The chain combines TRBV6-5 with TRBJ2-7; D not certain. Germline V gene lookup returns CDR1 MNHEY and CDR2 SVGAGI. V was clipped by 6 bases and J by 1 base, with 7 bases between them. The CDR3 sequence is 12 residues long. CDR3 protein: CASSTVSYEQYF. The CDR3 coding sequence is TGTGCCAGCAGCACAGTTTCCTACGAGCAGTACTTC.

This clonotype has more than one count but fewer than ten. The CDR3 DNA reads TGCAGCGTCGGGAGGGACAGTCTGTACCAAGAGACCCAGTACTTC. It specifies CSVGRDSLYQETQYF. The chain combines TRBV29-1 with TRBJ2-5, with D possibly TRBD2 on 8 matching bases. The CDR3 extends over 15 amino acids. Trimming took 6 bases from V and 0 from J, leaving 17 bases between them. In germline, CDR1 is SQVTM, CDR2 ANQGSEA.

V gene TRBV6-5 combines with J gene TRBJ2-3; 12 bases are shared with TRBD2. Trimming removed 0 bases from V and 2 bases from J; junction bases left unmatched: 6. The CDR3 consists of 18 residues. Germline CDR1 MNHEY, CDR2 SVGAGI. This CDR3 reads CASSYSSRTSGATDTQYF. In nucleotides, the CDR3 is TGTGCCAGCAGTTACTCGAGTAGGACTAGCGGGGCCACAGATACGCAGTATTTT.

V is TRBV11-2 and J is TRBJ2-3; 9 bases are a match to TRBD2. From germline, CDR1 is SGHAT and CDR2 FQNNGV. V was clipped by 1 base and J by 0 bases; unmatched bases: 8. This CDR3 is built from 18 residues. The CDR3 nucleotides read TGTGCCAGCAGCTTAGTTGGAAGACTAGCGGAAAGCACAGATACGCAGTATTTT. It translates to CASSLVGRLAESTDTQYF. The whole variable domain, remainder taken from reference TRBV11-2 and TRBJ2-3, is EAGVAQSPRYKIIEKRQSVAFWCNPISGHATLYWYQQILGQGPKLLIQFQNNGVVDDSQLPKDRFSAERLKGVDSTLKIQPAKLEDSAVYLCASSLVGRLAESTDTQYFGPGTRLTVL.

The CDR3 bases are TGTGCCAGCAGTTACTCGATTAGCGGGGGGGCGGATACGCAGTATTTT. It is translated as CASSYSISGGADTQYF. The rearrangement links TRBV6-5 to TRBJ2-3, with 11 bases that match TRBD2. CDR3 length equals 16 residues. CDR1 and CDR2 from the germline V gene are MNHEY and SVGAGI. J gave up 6 bases and V 0 bases, and 5 bases lay outside the gene matches.